This passage covers 23 T cell receptor beta chains from one sample sequenced in a study of T cells in tuberculosis. Generated by immunoSEQ multiplex PCR, the TCRdb table keeps only in-frame clones and is missing some. The table records 80,000 to 100,000 clones, around 90% of them present only once. After thawing and overnight rest, PBMC were stained with GMM-loaded CD1B tetramer, viability dye and anti-CD3 for sorting. C32 glucose monomycolate from Rhodococcus equi was loaded onto the CD1B tetramers. The sample was CD1b-GMM tetramer-negative cells sorted from PBMCs. The receptors come from an adult woman with latent tuberculosis.

This clone has only a few counts. The genes are TRBV11-2 and TRBJ2-1; 10 nucleotides line up with TRBD2. This CDR3 region has 13 residues. J was trimmed by 9 bases and V by 4 bases; bases with no gene match: 3. Germline V gene sequence: CDR1 SGHAT, CDR2 FQNNGV. For the CDR3, the DNA is TGTGCCAGCAGCTGGACTAGCGGTTCTGAGCAGTTCTTC. Protein: CASSWTSGSEQFF.

The chain carries TRBV4-2 and TRBJ1-1; D not resolved. Trimming removed 5 bases from V and 5 bases from J, with 9 bases in between. The germline gives CDR1 LGHNA, CDR2 YNFKEQ. There are 12 residues in the CDR3. The CDR3 sequence is CASSSGGTEAFF. The CDR3 DNA reads TGTGCCAGCAGCTCGGGAGGTACTGAAGCTTTCTTT.

This chain joins TRBV27 and TRBJ1-5, with no clear D. With 8 bases removed from V and 5 bases from J, the gap between germline ends came to 10 bases. Germline lookup yields CDR1 MNHEY and CDR2 SMNVEV (reference sequence). The CDR3 length is 12 residues. The CDR3 DNA reads as TGTGCCAGCGGAGGCTCCGATCAGCCCCAGCATTTT. Translating gives CASGGSDQPQHF.

The chain joins TRBV30 to TRBJ1-2; tentatively, D is TRBD1 (5 bases). CDR1 is GTSNPN and CDR2 is SVGIG in the germline V gene (reference sequence). V was clipped by 0 bases and J by 8 bases, with 13 bases between them. The CDR3 runs 13 residues. The CDR3 DNA is TGTGCCTGGAGTGTAGGGGTGGGGATCGGCTACACCTTC. Its translation is CAWSVGVGIGYTF.

V gene TRBV18 combines with J gene TRBJ2-6; TRBD2 might be the D (6 bases). There are 17 residues in the CDR3. Trimming shortened V by 6 bases and J by 0 bases, and 15 bases separated the two germline ends. Germline CDR1 and CDR2: KGHSH and LQKENI. The CDR3 DNA is TGTGCCAGCTCCTCCTACGGGCGGGGCTCTGGGGCCAACGTCCTGACTTTC. Protein sequence: CASSSYGRGSGANVLTF.

The chain couples TRBV7-2 to TRBJ2-5; 12 nucleotides align to TRBD1. V lost 1 base to trimming and J lost 1 base; unmatched junction nucleotides: 4. Germline CDR1 reads SGHTA; CDR2 reads FQGNSA. The CDR3 is 17 residues long. The DNA for the CDR3 is TGTGCCAGCAGCTTAGTAGGGACAGGGGGCTTCCAAGAGACCCAGTACTTC. Translation gives CASSLVGTGGFQETQYF.

The chain uses TRBV5-1 and TRBJ2-7; 13 bases are a match to TRBD2. The CDR3 loop spans 16 amino acids. Germline V CDR1 and CDR2: SGHRS, YFSETQ. V was clipped by 0 bases and J by 7 bases; unmatched bases: 7. The chain's CDR3 is CASSLELAGGLREQYF. The CDR3 coding sequence is TGCGCCAGCAGCTTGGAACTAGCGGGGGGGCTTAGAGAGCAGTACTTC.

This chain uses TRBV6-5 with TRBJ1-3; possible D gene TRBD1, 6 bases. V lost 6 bases and J lost 3, with 15 bases in between. Germline loops: CDR1 MNHEY, CDR2 SVGAGI. The CDR3 length is 15 residues. The CDR3 DNA reads TGTGCCAGCAGGTCCATAAAGGGGGTTGGAAACACCATATATTTT. Translation: CASRSIKGVGNTIYF.

This chain uses TRBV5-4 with TRBJ1-5; the D is unclear. Trimming cost V 0 bases and J 7 bases, with 11 bases left between them. CDR1 and CDR2 (germline): SGHNT, YYREEE (reference sequence). This CDR3 comprises 14 residues. CDR3 protein: CASSLGPERQPQHF. The CDR3 DNA is TGTGCCAGCAGCTTGGGGCCTGAGAGGCAGCCCCAGCATTTT.

J is TRBJ2-1 and V is TRBV7-9; tentative D call: TRBD2 (5 bases). The CDR3 is 15 residues long. Trimming pared 6 bases from V and 3 bases from J, leaving 15 bases between. Per the germline V gene, CDR1 is SEHNR and CDR2 is FQNEAQ (reference sequence). The CDR3 spells CASSDHREIYNEQFF. The CDR3 coding sequence is TGTGCCAGCAGTGACCACCGGGAAATCTACAATGAGCAGTTCTTC.

This clone was observed once. This sequence joins TRBV5-4 and TRBJ1-6; maybe TRBD1 (6 bases). The CDR3 has 15 amino acids. The germline V and J ends were trimmed by 10 bases and 9 bases, with 23 bases remaining between them. CDR1 and CDR2 (germline): SGHNT, YYREEE (reference sequence). CDR3 sequence reads: CAGHDRGQTGSPLHF. In DNA, the CDR3 is TGTGCCGGCCACGACCGAGGACAGACGGGTTCACCCCTCCACTTT.

This rearrangement joins TRBV7-9 to TRBJ2-3; D is unclear. Per the germline V gene, CDR1 is SEHNR and CDR2 is FQNEAQ (reference sequence). This CDR3 has 12 residues. Trimming pared 5 bases from V and 0 bases from J, leaving 3 bases between. CDR3 region: CASSTSTDTQYF. As DNA, the CDR3 is TGTGCCAGCAGCACTAGCACAGATACGCAGTATTTT.

The chain couples TRBV6-5 to TRBJ2-1; the match to TRBD2 covers 9 bases. The V segment lost 5 bases and the J segment 10 bases; nucleotides outside the gene matches: 9. Per the germline V gene, CDR1 is MNHEY and CDR2 is SVGAGI. The CDR3 is 14 amino acids. In nucleotides, the CDR3 is TGTGCCAGCAGTCCCCTAGCGGGGAGAGCGGAGCAGTTCTTC. Translation gives CASSPLAGRAEQFF.

The chain employs TRBV5-1 and TRBJ1-2, with 8 positions matching TRBD1. V trimming: 4 bases; J trimming: 1 base; junction bases outside the gene matches: 9. The CDR3 covers 16 residues. CDR1 is SGHRS and CDR2 is YFSETQ in the germline V gene. The CDR3 nucleotides are TGCGCCAGCAGCCCGACGCCCGACAGGGGTAACTATGGCTACACCTTC. It specifies CASSPTPDRGNYGYTF.

The V call is TRBV28, the J call TRBJ1-2; 7 positions agree with TRBD1. The germline V gene has CDR1 MDHEN and CDR2 SYDVKM. The CDR3 length is 14 residues. J gave up 4 bases and V 6 bases, and 8 bases lay outside the gene matches. As DNA, the CDR3 is TGTGCCAGCAGCCCGTCGACAGGGCCCTATGGCTACACCTTC. Protein product: CASSPSTGPYGYTF.

V gene TRBV19 combines with J gene TRBJ1-2, with no clear D. This CDR3 is 12 amino acids long. Trimming took 5 bases from V and 8 from J, leaving 12 bases between them. Germline V gene lookup returns CDR1 LNHDA and CDR2 SQIVND (reference sequence). The CDR3 sequence is CASSETGWGYTF. DNA for the CDR3: TGTGCCAGTAGTGAGACGGGTTGGGGCTACACCTTC.

This clone was seen a single time. The chain joins TRBV19 to TRBJ2-5; D unresolved. Gene TRBJ2-7 matches the end of the DNA better, so the J call may be wrong. Per germline, CDR1 LNHDA and CDR2 SQIVND (reference sequence). The CDR3 contains 13 residues. The CDR3 DNA sequence: TGTGCCAGTAGTATGGGCTGGGCCTACGAGCAGTACTTC. The encoded protein is CASSMGWAYEQYF.

About this clone: Other DNA sequences in the sample encode the same CDR3. V is TRBV6-5 and J is TRBJ1-2, with TRBD1 matching over 8 bases. J gave up 7 bases and V 0 bases, and 1 base lay outside the gene matches. CDR3 length equals 13 residues. Germline CDR1 MNHEY, CDR2 SVGAGI. The chain's CDR3 is CASSYSTGGGYTF. CDR3 nucleotides: TGTGCCAGCAGTTACTCAACAGGGGGTGGCTACACCTTC.

The chain couples TRBV28 to TRBJ2-3; TRBD2 might be the D (6 bases). The CDR3 runs 15 residues. Looked up from germline, CDR1 is MDHEN and CDR2 is SYDVKM. V shed 6 bases and J shed 0 bases, with 13 bases lying between them. The DNA of the CDR3 is TGTGCCAGCAGGTCTGGGGGGACTAGCACAGATACGCAGTATTTT. Its protein is CASRSGGTSTDTQYF.

The chain has TRBV14 and TRBJ2-1; 11 bases match TRBD1. Germline values: CDR1 SGHDN, CDR2 FVKESK. The CDR3 contains 17 residues. The V gene end was trimmed by 4 bases and the J gene end by 7 bases; junction bases not matched to a gene: 12. The CDR3 loop is CASSRRRTGGMDNEQFF. CDR3 coding DNA: TGTGCCAGCAGCCGGAGGAGGACAGGGGGCATGGATAATGAGCAGTTCTTC.

This clone was counted once. J is TRBJ1-1 and V is TRBV29-1, with 8 bases identical to TRBD1. CDR1 and CDR2 from the germline V gene are SQVTM and ANQGSEA. Trimming took 4 bases from V and 1 from J; bases not matched to a gene: 8. The CDR3 runs 15 residues. DNA of the CDR3: TGCAGCGTTGGAGGGGCAGGGGGCGCGAACACTGAAGCTTTCTTT. This encodes CSVGGAGGANTEAFF.

The chain recombines TRBV19 with TRBJ2-1; D is unresolved. Germline CDR1 reads LNHDA; CDR2 reads SQIVND (reference sequence). V was pared by 5 bases and J by 5 bases, with 10 bases between. This CDR3 has 13 residues. CDR3 in amino acids: CASSSRRDNEQFF. Here the CDR3 DNA reads TGTGCCAGTAGTTCCAGACGGGACAATGAGCAGTTCTTC.

The count of this clone is one. This chain connects TRBV6-6 to TRBJ2-5; 9 nucleotides align to TRBD2. J lost 1 base, V lost 6 bases, and 3 bases had no gene match. The CDR3 length is 14 residues. CDR1 and CDR2 (germline): MNHNY, SVGAGI (reference sequence). This CDR3 is CASSLAGAQETQYF. DNA for the CDR3: TGTGCCAGCAGCTTAGCGGGGGCCCAAGAGACCCAGTACTTC.